This TCR beta chain derives from a study of OX40 agonist ivuxolimab in advanced cancers. For context, the study as a whole: The costimulatory receptor OX40 (CD134) was targeted by ivuxolimab, a fully human IgG2 agonistic monoclonal antibody. Peripheral TCRbeta sequencing aimed to test whether ivuxolimab altered TCR sequence diversity and caused clonal T-cell expansion. Prior anti-PD-1, anti-PD-L1 or anti-CTLA-4 therapy was permitted, and checkpoint inhibitors had been received by roughly 42% of dose-escalation patients. The paper describes the monotherapy dose-escalation part (N ≈ 52 patients) of the phase I trial of ivuxolimab. Of the approximately 54 dose-escalation patients, hepatocellular carcinoma was present in about 20, melanoma in about 15, renal cell carcinoma in 9 and head and neck cancer in 9. Partial responses occurred in three dose-escalation patients, of whom one had hepatocellular carcinoma and two had cutaneous melanoma. Intravenous ivuxolimab was administered to patients every 2 weeks at six dose levels: 0.01, 0.1, 0.3, 1.5, 3 and 10 mg/kg. A male proportion of almost 85% and a mean age of approximately 60 years, ranging from roughly 23 to 90, were recorded for the dose-escalation cohort.

Patients with autoimmune disease history or receiving systemic immunosuppression were excluded from the trial. Peripheral blood for TCR sequencing was drawn from every dose cohort at baseline, at cycle 4 day 1 and at cycle 7 day 1. Samples were obtained from an open-label, multicenter, first-in-human phase I dose-escalation trial of ivuxolimab. Adults with locally advanced or metastatic head and neck squamous cell, hepatocellular, melanoma or renal cell carcinoma were enrolled in the trial. Before TCR sequencing, CD4+ and CD8+ T cells were separately sorted from peripheral blood. With regard to this clone: Its antigen is currently not known. No quality values exist for individual bases; no much larger clone is one base distant.

For sequencing of the TCRbeta CDR3 region, genomic DNA was extracted from the sorted cells. The immunoSEQ Assay was used for sequencing of TCRbeta CDR3 regions. TCRdb holds this immuneACCESS table with in-frame rearrangements only. Some clones are missing; in checked studies, unresolved V genes explain under half, and the rest has no known cause. This sample holds roughly 50,000 clones; 77% were observed only once. Of the sample, roughly 6.3% falls within the top ten clones. On the study overall, not on this receptor specifically: Low levels of normalized T-cell clonal expansion were also seen in some patients who did not respond. Clonal expansion of both CD4+ and CD8+ blood T cells was observed from baseline to week 6 at doses 0.1 to 3.0 mg/kg. The antigen specificity of the peripheral T cells that underwent clonal expansion was not determined. After ivuxolimab, expanded clones were on average more numerous among CD8+ T cells than among CD4+ T cells. Partial responders in the 0.1-3.0 mg/kg groups had among the lowest normalized peripheral clonal expansion, especially among CD8+ T cells.

As encoded in the germline V gene, CDR1 is MDHEN while CDR2 is SYDVKM. For this chain, trimming is 7 bases at the V end and 0 bases at the J end, and the number of junction bases without a gene match is 15. The CDR3 contains 20 residues, cysteine and phenylalanine counted. Only CDR3 DNA is held: 60 bases, read in frame from base 1. This sequence uses TRBV28 and TRBJ2-2; TRBD2 lines up with 12 middle nucleotides. This specimen was CD4+ or CD8+ T cells sorted from blood, taken in a trial of the OX40 agonist ivuxolimab. The TCR originated in an adult with an advanced solid tumor such as melanoma, head and neck, liver or kidney cancer. At the DNA level, the sequence is TGTGCCAGCATCCGGGGGGACGGGCTAGCGGGAGGGCCGAACACCGGGGAGCTGTTTTTT. This codes for CASIRGDGLAGGPNTGELFF.